A selection of T cell receptor beta chains follows, all from one sample in a study of cytomegalovirus exposure and HLA in healthy donors. Produced via immunoSEQ multiplex PCR; TCRdb's table is partial and in-frame only. Counted here are roughly 60,000 clones, 85% to 95% occurring once; the ten biggest clones make up 5.5% to 7.5%. Sequenced: PBMCs. Source of these receptors: a woman in her late teens or twenties in good health and CMV-seropositive. Both conserved end residues are part of each CDR3. Fields, in order: D gene, J gene, V gene, clone size, CDR3 protein, CDR3 DNA. A D gene is named only where the DNA matches it firmly. Rows may omit the clone size; those that give it use once, few, many or a size class.

TRBD1 TRBJ2-2 TRBV5-1 . CASSLVDRGSTGELFF TGCGCCAGCAGCTTGGTTGACAGGGGTAGCACCGGGGAGCTGTTTTTT
. TRBJ2-3 TRBV18 . CASSPLITVGTDTQYF TGTGCCAGCTCACCGTTGATAACCGTAGGCACAGATACGCAGTATTTT
TRBD2 TRBJ2-5 TRBV11-3 . CASSPGLAGAQETQYF TGTGCCAGCAGCCCTGGACTAGCGGGGGCCCAAGAGACCCAGTACTTC
TRBD1 TRBJ1-6 TRBV5-4 . CASTYGTGDSPLHF TGTGCCAGCACCTACGGGACAGGGGATTCACCCCTCCACTTT
. TRBJ1-2 TRBV30 . CAWSRDDYGYTF TGTGCCTGGAGTCGGGATGACTATGGCTACACCTTC
. TRBJ2-5 TRBV6-1 . CASSSGGTQYF TGTGCCAGCAGTTCCGGCGGGACCCAGTACTTC
. TRBJ1-1 TRBV13 . CASGELNTEAFF TGTGCCAGCGGAGAGTTGAACACTGAAGCTTTCTTT
TRBD1 TRBJ2-6 TRBV6-1 . CASSDEPGQFSGANVLTF TGTGCCAGCAGTGACGAACCGGGACAGTTCTCTGGGGCCAACGTCCTGACTTTC
TRBD2 TRBJ2-1 TRBV19 . CASSISGGGYNEQFF TGTGCCAGTAGTATTTCCGGGGGGGGTTACAATGAGCAGTTCTTC
. TRBJ1-2 TRBV10-2 . CASSDSPDRNYGYTF TGCGCCAGCAGTGATTCCCCTGACAGGAACTATGGCTACACCTTC
TRBD2 TRBJ2-1 TRBV5-1 . CASSWTSGAYNEQFF TGCGCCAGCAGCTGGACTAGCGGGGCATACAATGAGCAGTTCTTC
TRBD2 TRBJ2-1 TRBV5-1 . CASSWGGGRQDEQFF TGCGCCAGCAGCTGGGGGGGCGGGAGGCAGGATGAGCAGTTCTTC
TRBD2 TRBJ2-3 TRBV4-2 . CASSRTSGSTDTQYF TGTGCCAGCAGCCGGACTAGCGGGAGCACAGATACGCAGTATTTT
. TRBJ1-4 TRBV7-9 . CASSLGEGGTNEKLFF TGTGCCAGCAGCTTGGGGGAGGGAGGAACTAATGAAAAACTGTTTTTT
. TRBJ1-1 TRBV5-1 . CASSLEPVRMDTEAFF TGCGCCAGCAGCTTGGAACCGGTGAGGATGGACACTGAAGCTTTCTTT
TRBD1 TRBJ2-7 TRBV6-5 . CASSRPGQGSYEQYF TGTGCCAGCAGTAGGCCGGGACAGGGCTCCTACGAGCAGTACTTC
TRBD1 TRBJ2-3 TRBV25-1 . CASSEPRQGAGTDTQYF TGTGCCAGCAGTGAACCCCGACAGGGGGCTGGCACAGATACGCAGTATTTT
TRBD1 TRBJ2-5 TRBV28 . CASGTLDRGRGTQYF TGTGCCAGCGGGACCTTGGACAGGGGGCGAGGCACCCAGTACTTC
. TRBJ2-3 TRBV6-5 . CATGVGDTQYF TGTGCCACCGGAGTTGGGGATACGCAGTATTTT
. TRBJ1-2 TRBV6-4 . CASSDSAGYGYTF TGTGCCAGCAGCGACTCCGCAGGGTATGGCTACACCTTC
. TRBJ2-2 TRBV15 . CATRNYGRRLDPGELFF TGTGCCACCAGGAATTACGGTCGGAGGTTGGATCCCGGGGAGCTGTTTTTT
. TRBJ1-2 TRBV6-5 . CASSPSIGVGYTF TGTGCCAGCAGTCCTTCCATAGGGGTCGGCTACACCTTC
TRBD2 TRBJ2-7 TRBV15 . CATSRELSGRALYEQYF TGTGCCACCAGCAGAGAGCTTAGCGGGAGGGCCCTGTACGAGCAGTACTTC
TRBD1 TRBJ2-7 TRBV19 . CASSNGQGAHEQYF TGTGCCAGTAGTAATGGACAGGGGGCCCACGAGCAGTACTTC
. TRBJ2-1 TRBV11-2 . CASSLSRAPSYNEQFF TGTGCCAGCAGCTTATCGCGGGCCCCCTCCTACAATGAGCAGTTCTTC
TRBD1 TRBJ1-5 TRBV23-1 . CASSHRPAPRDRVNQPQHF TGCGCCAGCAGTCACCGCCCTGCACCCCGGGACAGGGTCAATCAGCCCCAGCATTTT
TRBD1 TRBJ1-2 TRBV5-1 . CASSLVGGIYGYTF TGCGCCAGCAGCTTGGTAGGGGGCATCTATGGCTACACCTTC
. TRBJ2-1 TRBV7-8 . CASSLQGRYNEQFF TGTGCCAGCAGCTTACAGGGGAGATACAATGAGCAGTTCTTC
. TRBJ1-1 TRBV7-9 . CASSLMGGDGEAEAFF TGTGCCAGCAGCTTAATGGGGGGAGATGGTGAGGCTGAAGCTTTCTTT
TRBD1 TRBJ1-5 TRBV12-5 . CASGWVTGDNQPQHF TGTGCTAGTGGTTGGGTGACAGGGGACAATCAGCCCCAGCATTTT
TRBD2 TRBJ2-7 TRBV7-9 . CASSPPAGRAHEQYF TGTGCCAGCAGCCCCCCCGCTGGGAGGGCCCACGAGCAGTACTTC
TRBD2 TRBJ2-1 TRBV27 once CHRGGTSADNEQFF TGTCACCGAGGCGGGACTAGCGCGGATAATGAGCAGTTCTTC
TRBD2 TRBJ2-7 TRBV7-2 . CASSLALGSGGYEQYF TGTGCCAGCAGCTTAGCGCTCGGTAGCGGGGGCTACGAGCAGTACTTC
. TRBJ1-2 TRBV6-1 . CASIREVSYGYTF TGTGCCAGCATAAGGGAGGTTAGCTATGGCTACACCTTC
TRBD2 TRBJ2-3 TRBV5-4 . CASSPTSGDPSTDTQYF TGTGCCAGCAGCCCTACTAGCGGAGACCCTAGCACAGATACGCAGTATTTT
TRBD1 TRBJ2-2 TRBV29-1 . CSVDTSNYRGLNTGELFF TGCAGCGTTGATACCTCCAATTACAGGGGGCTGAACACCGGGGAGCTGTTTTTT
TRBD2 TRBJ2-1 TRBV7-8 . CASSLEKLAGVNEQFF TGTGCCAGCAGCTTAGAGAAACTAGCGGGAGTTAATGAGCAGTTCTTC
. TRBJ2-2 TRBV9 . CASSAGTGELFF TGTGCCAGCAGCGCAGGCACCGGGGAGCTGTTTTTT
TRBD1 TRBJ2-7 TRBV19 . CASSWSQGAAYEQYF TGTGCCAGTAGTTGGTCCCAGGGGGCGGCCTACGAGCAGTACTTC
. TRBJ1-1 TRBV29-1 . CSAQGRQANTEAFF TGCAGCGCCCAAGGGCGACAGGCGAACACTGAAGCTTTCTTT
TRBD1 TRBJ2-7 TRBV7-8 . CASSLGGGQGYEQYF TGTGCCAGCAGCTTAGGGGGCGGACAGGGATACGAGCAGTACTTC
. TRBJ2-2 TRBV27 . CASSLIPGVGTGELFF TGTGCCAGCAGTTTAATCCCAGGGGTCGGCACCGGGGAGCTGTTTTTT
TRBD2 TRBJ2-7 TRBV27 . CASSLGLAALGEQYF TGTGCCAGCAGTTTAGGACTAGCGGCCTTGGGAGAGCAGTACTTC
. TRBJ1-1 TRBV29-1 . CSAAIGSGGQNTEAFF TGCAGCGCTGCCATAGGGTCCGGGGGGCAAAACACTGAAGCTTTCTTT
TRBD1 TRBJ1-4 TRBV4-1 . CASSQERTGNIRATNEKLFF TGCGCCAGCAGCCAGGAGAGGACAGGTAACATTAGAGCAACTAATGAAAAACTGTTTTTT
. TRBJ1-2 TRBV2 . CASSDRVSNYGYTF TGTGCCAGCAGTGACAGGGTATCCAACTATGGCTACACCTTC
. TRBJ1-3 TRBV28 . CASSIGRWGESGNTIYF TGTGCCAGCAGTATAGGACGTTGGGGGGAATCTGGAAACACCATATATTTT
TRBD2 TRBJ2-1 TRBV7-2 few CASSLEGTSGRYYNEQFF TGTGCCAGCAGCTTGGAGGGGACTAGCGGGAGGTACTACAATGAGCAGTTCTTC
. TRBJ2-3 TRBV5-5 . CASSRRDSTDTQYF TGTGCCAGCAGCCGCAGGGATTCCACAGATACGCAGTATTTT
. TRBJ1-1 TRBV7-6 . CASSSVGRTEAFF TGTGCCAGCAGCTCAGTGGGGAGGACTGAAGCTTTCTTT
TRBD2 TRBJ2-5 TRBV7-9 . CASSFGTSDQETQYF TGTGCCAGCAGCTTCGGGACTAGCGACCAAGAGACCCAGTACTTC
TRBD1 TRBJ1-1 TRBV29-1 . CSVEEGGGGQAFF TGCAGCGTTGAAGAAGGAGGGGGCGGGCAGGCTTTCTTT
. TRBJ2-3 TRBV14 . CASSQFRLRPDTQYF TGTGCCAGCAGCCAATTCCGTTTGAGGCCAGATACGCAGTATTTT
. TRBJ1-1 TRBV9 . CASSGRGLNTEAFF TGTGCCAGCAGCGGCAGGGGTTTGAACACTGAAGCTTTCTTT
. TRBJ2-3 TRBV29-1 . CSVEGREEGDTQYF TGCAGCGTTGAAGGGCGGGAAGAAGGGGATACGCAGTATTTT
. TRBJ2-1 TRBV27 . CASSLGGREQFF TGTGCCAGCAGTTTAGGGGGGAGGGAGCAGTTCTTC
TRBD1 TRBJ2-7 TRBV28 . CASSPSGTGAYEQYF TGTGCCAGCAGCCCGTCCGGGACAGGGGCCTACGAGCAGTACTTC